Reported below is one TCR beta chain. The sample originates from a study of blood T cell repertoires in COVID-19. As for the study in general: Collection of acute and convalescent COVID-19 samples took place in the United States, Italy and Spain.

Per germline, CDR1 SGHTA and CDR2 FQGNSA. The CDR3 loop spans 15 amino acids. Trimming stripped 1 base from V and 12 bases from J, with 21 bases between. Clones were sequenced by immunoSEQ multiplex PCR, and TCRdb holds only the in-frame ones, with some missing. The profile shows about 130,000 clones, about four fifths of them singletons. Sequencing was performed on peripheral blood. The TCR comes from a man aged 40-49 years with active or convalescent COVID-19. The genes are TRBV7-2 and TRBJ1-2; tentatively, D is TRBD1 (6 bases). This CDR3 reads CASSLGLQGVKSHTF. Here the CDR3 DNA reads TGTGCCAGCAGCTTAGGCTTACAGGGTGTTAAAAGTCACACCTTC.